Here is one T cell receptor beta chain with its context. The sample belongs to a study of blood T cell repertoires in COVID-19. Original methodology: Amplified reference gene primers provided the basis for estimating nucleated cell counts. Sequenced by immunoSEQ multiplex PCR; TCRdb stores in-frame clones only, minus some. V and J calls and clone size follow that table, whereas D and trimming were derived from the DNA. The sample lists roughly 250,000 clones; 91% were seen once. The CDR3 has 14 amino acids. V dropped 3 bases and J dropped 0 bases, with 6 bases sitting between them. From germline, CDR1 is MGHDK and CDR2 SYGVNS.

Sequences were obtained from peripheral blood. The chain carries TRBV25-1 and TRBJ1-5; D uncertain. The TCR sequence derives from a person aged 18-30 years with COVID-19, enrolled during active disease. CDR3 sequence: CASSEQDSNQPQHF. As DNA, the CDR3 is TGTGCCAGCAGTGAGCAGGATAGCAATCAGCCCCAGCATTTT.